This T cell receptor beta chain was sequenced during a study of OX40 agonist ivuxolimab in advanced cancers. Study information: Patients assigned to dose escalation were diagnosed with hepatocellular carcinoma, melanoma, renal cell or head and neck cancer. The study, taken as a whole, reports: Antigen targets of the expanded peripheral T cells went undetermined. CD4+ and CD8+ blood T cells expanded clonally by week 6 at 0.1 to 3.0 mg/kg.

Note on this clone: Its specificity is not known.

CDR3 length: 16 residues. The V segment lost 0 bases and the J segment 4 bases; nucleotides outside the gene matches: 3. Germline V CDR1 and CDR2: SGDLS, YYNGEE. Sequenced by immunoSEQ multiplex PCR; TCRdb stores in-frame clones only, minus some. The repertoire holds about 68,000 clones, with 84% as singletons. The chain uses TRBV9 and TRBJ2-2, with TRBD2 matching over 10 bases. The sample in question was CD4+ or CD8+ T cells sorted from blood, obtained in a trial of the OX40 agonist ivuxolimab. The source is an adult with an advanced solid tumor such as melanoma, head and neck, liver or kidney cancer. The CDR3, as DNA: TGTGCCAGCAGCGTAGAGCCTAGCGGGAGCACCGGGGAGCTGTTTTTT. As protein: CASSVEPSGSTGELFF.